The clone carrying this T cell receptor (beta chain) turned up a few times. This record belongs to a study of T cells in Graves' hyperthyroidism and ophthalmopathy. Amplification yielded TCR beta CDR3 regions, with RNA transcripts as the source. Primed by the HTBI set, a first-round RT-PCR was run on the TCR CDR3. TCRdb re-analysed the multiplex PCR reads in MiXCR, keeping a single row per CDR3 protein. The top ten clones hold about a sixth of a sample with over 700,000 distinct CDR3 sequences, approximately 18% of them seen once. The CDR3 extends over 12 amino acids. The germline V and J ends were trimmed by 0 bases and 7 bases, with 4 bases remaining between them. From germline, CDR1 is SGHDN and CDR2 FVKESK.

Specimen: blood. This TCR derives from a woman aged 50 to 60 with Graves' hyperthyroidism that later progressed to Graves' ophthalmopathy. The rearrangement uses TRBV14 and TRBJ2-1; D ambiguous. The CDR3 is CASSQEINEQFF. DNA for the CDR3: TGTGCCAGCAGCCAAGAAATTAATGAGCAGTTCTTC.